These T cell receptor beta chains were read from a single sample in a study of cytomegalovirus exposure and HLA in healthy donors. Measured with immunoSEQ multiplex PCR; TCRdb has only the in-frame clones, and not every one. Of approximately 130,000 clones in the sample, approximately 80% were seen once. Sequenced sample: PBMCs. These TCRs come from a man younger than 35 in good health and CMV-seronegative. Both conserved end residues are part of each CDR3. D genes are given only for firm matches. The size entry is marked missing in some rows and otherwise reads once, few, many or a size class.

cdr3_nt,cdr3_aa,v_call,clone_size,d_call,j_call,cdr3_length
TGTGCCAGTAGTCAGGTCTATCAGCCCCAGCATTTT,CASSQVYQPQHF,TRBV19,once,.,TRBJ1-5,12
TGTGCCAGCAGCGTTGCCGGGACTGCCTCCTACGAGCAGTACTTC,CASSVAGTASYEQYF,TRBV9,.,.,TRBJ2-7,15
TGCGCCAGCAGCTGGGGGGACTCCATATACAATGAGCAGTTCTTC,CASSWGDSIYNEQFF,TRBV5-1,.,.,TRBJ2-1,15
TGTGCCACCGGACAGAACAATTACTATGGCTACACCTTC,CATGQNNYYGYTF,TRBV6-5,.,.,TRBJ1-2,13
TGTGCCAGCGTCAAGACGGGATCAGGCAATCAGCCCCAGCATTTT,CASVKTGSGNQPQHF,TRBV27,.,.,TRBJ1-5,15
TGCGCCAGCAGTCATTACCAGGTCAATGAGCAGTTCTTC,CASSHYQVNEQFF,TRBV5-1,.,.,TRBJ2-1,13
TGTGCCTGTTGGACACGGAGCTCCTACGAGCAGTACTTC,CACWTRSSYEQYF,TRBV30,.,.,TRBJ2-7,13
TGCGCCAGCAGCCAATATAGTAGCTCCTACAATGAGCAGTTCTTC,CASSQYSSSYNEQFF,TRBV4-1,once,.,TRBJ2-1,15
TGTGCCAGCAGCTTAGCGGAGGCAGCCTCCTATGGCTACACCTTC,CASSLAEAASYGYTF,TRBV7-9,.,.,TRBJ1-2,15
TGTGCCAGCAGCTTGGGGCAGGGGGATCAGCCCCAGCATTTT,CASSLGQGDQPQHF,TRBV5-4,once,TRBD1,TRBJ1-5,14
TGCAGCGGTAGGACAGGGACGGACACTGAAGCTTTCTTT,CSGRTGTDTEAFF,TRBV29-1,.,TRBD1,TRBJ1-1,13
TGTGCCAGCAGTGACTCAGGACAGACTAGCACAGATACGCAGTATTTT,CASSDSGQTSTDTQYF,TRBV6-4,few,.,TRBJ2-3,16
TGTGCCAGCTCCATCGATGCGCTTAGCTCCTACGAGCAGTACTTC,CASSIDALSSYEQYF,TRBV6-5,.,.,TRBJ2-7,15
TGTGCCAGCAGCGTAGAAACAGGGACCCCCCTCCACTTT,CASSVETGTPLHF,TRBV9,.,.,TRBJ1-6,13
TGTGCCAGTGGGGTCAGGGCGCAAACTAATGAAAAACTGTTTTTT,CASGVRAQTNEKLFF,TRBV5-4,.,.,TRBJ1-4,15
TGTGCCAGCATCGGGACAGAGCCTAAAAGTGGCTACACCTTC,CASIGTEPKSGYTF,TRBV2,.,TRBD1,TRBJ1-2,14
TGCGCCAGCAGTACCGGGACAGGTAGCTCCTACGAGCAGTACTTC,CASSTGTGSSYEQYF,TRBV4-3,.,TRBD1,TRBJ2-7,15
TGTGCCAGCAACAAAGGGACAGGGAGCAATCAGCCCCAGCATTTT,CASNKGTGSNQPQHF,TRBV6-5,.,TRBD1,TRBJ1-5,15
TGCGCCAGCAGCCTTCCGGGACTAGCGGGGGGGCTTAACCCCCCGGGCTCCTACAATGAGCAGTTCTTC,CASSLPGLAGGLNPPGSYNEQFF,TRBV5-1,.,TRBD2,TRBJ2-1,23
TGTGCCAGCAGCCTTGGACAGGGCAATCAGCCCCAGCATTTT,CASSLGQGNQPQHF,TRBV7-9,.,TRBD1,TRBJ1-5,14
TGCGCCAGCAGCCTTCGTCGGGGGGGAGTCGGTCGTTATGGCTACACCTTC,CASSLRRGGVGRYGYTF,TRBV4-3,.,.,TRBJ1-2,17
TGTGCCAGCCACCCAGGGGCAAGGTATGGCTACACCTTC,CASHPGARYGYTF,TRBV28,.,.,TRBJ1-2,13
TGTGCCAGCAGCTTGTTTAATATTAGGTCAGGGGCTAACTATGGCTACACCTTC,CASSLFNIRSGANYGYTF,TRBV5-6,.,.,TRBJ1-2,18
TGTGCCAGCAGCGCCTCAGGGACTGAAGCTTTCTTT,CASSASGTEAFF,TRBV9,many,.,TRBJ1-1,12
TGCGCCAGCAGCCAAGAACCAGGGCTCTATGGCTACACCTTC,CASSQEPGLYGYTF,TRBV4-3,.,.,TRBJ1-2,14
TGTGCCAGCAGCGGGGGGTGGGAGGGTGGCACAGATACGCAGTATTTT,CASSGGWEGGTDTQYF,TRBV27,.,TRBD2,TRBJ2-3,16
TGTGCCAGCACTGGTCGGGTCCTATTAGGCACCATATATTTT,CASTGRVLLGTIYF,TRBV21-1,.,.,TRBJ1-3,14
TGTGCCAGCAGCGGGACGGGGGCCTACAATGAGCAGTTCTTC,CASSGTGAYNEQFF,TRBV9,.,.,TRBJ2-1,14
TGTGCCAGCAGCTTAAGGGGAAGGGGCTACCCAAGGAGCGAGCAGTACTTC,CASSLRGRGYPRSEQYF,TRBV7-9,.,.,TRBJ2-7,17
TGTGCCAGCAGCTTCCGGACAGCCGGGGAGCTGTTTTTT,CASSFRTAGELFF,TRBV9,.,.,TRBJ2-2,13
TGTGCCAGAAGTGGGGGGCTAACTTCCTACGAGCAGTACTTC,CARSGGLTSYEQYF,TRBV2,.,.,TRBJ2-7,14
TGTGCCAGCAGTTTATCGCCGGGAACCTATGGCTACACCTTC,CASSLSPGTYGYTF,TRBV27,.,.,TRBJ1-2,14
TGCGCCAGCAGCCAAGAAGAGGGTGCGACCTATGGCTACACCTTC,CASSQEEGATYGYTF,TRBV4-1,once,.,TRBJ1-2,15
TGTGCCAGCAGTAGGGGGACAGATAATTCACCCCTCCACTTT,CASSRGTDNSPLHF,TRBV6-5,.,TRBD1,TRBJ1-6,14
TGTGCCAGTAGTCCGCACTCGGCCCTAGGTTTCGGCGGGGGGGCCTCCTACGAGCAGTACTTC,CASSPHSALGFGGGASYEQYF,TRBV19,few,TRBD2,TRBJ2-7,21
TGTGCCAGCAGACATCCGAGGCTGGGGCAGGGGGCGGACTACGAGCAGTACTTC,CASRHPRLGQGADYEQYF,TRBV27,once,TRBD1,TRBJ2-7,18
TGTGCCAGCTCAGCGTCTCGAGGACAGAACTACGAGCAGTACTTC,CASSASRGQNYEQYF,TRBV18,.,.,TRBJ2-7,15
TGTGCCAGCAGCTTAGGACGGGGACAGACAAAGGGCGGCTACACCTTC,CASSLGRGQTKGGYTF,TRBV13,.,TRBD1,TRBJ1-2,16
TGTGCCTGGAGCTCTGGGGGGGAGAAAAAACTGTTTTTT,CAWSSGGEKKLFF,TRBV30,.,.,TRBJ1-4,13
TGCGCCAGCAGCGCGACTAGCGGGGGTACAGATACGCAGTATTTT,CASSATSGGTDTQYF,TRBV10-1,once,TRBD2,TRBJ2-3,15
TGTGCCAGCAGCCCCGGGACTAGTGACACCGGGGAGCTGTTTTTT,CASSPGTSDTGELFF,TRBV6-5,few,TRBD2,TRBJ2-2,15